The rows below give T cell receptor beta chains drawn from one sample of a study of control samples from healthy donors and cancer patients. Assay: immunoSEQ multiplex PCR; the TCRdb copy retains only in-frame clones and omits some. Of some 190,000 clones in the sample, approximately 90% were seen once. What was sequenced was blood. The receptors here all came from a man aged 25 to 40 in good health. The CDR3 runs from the conserved cysteine through the conserved F or W.

j_call v_call cdr3_aa
TRBJ2-7 TRBV29-1 CSVEQGGYEQYF
TRBJ2-1 TRBV3-1/TRBV3-2 CASSQVGYEQFF
TRBJ2-7 TRBV7-2 CASSSGVSTYEQYF
TRBJ2-3 TRBV3-1/TRBV3-2 CASSQTSGGSYTDTQYF
TRBJ2-7 TRBV27 CASSEGPNHEQYF
TRBJ1-6 TRBV19 CASSQGDTRSPLHF
TRBJ2-5 TRBV20-1 CSASGRLAGAHQETQYF
TRBJ1-2 TRBV5-4 CASSLDRGHPGYGYTF
TRBJ1-4 TRBV13 CASSLQGALYEKLFF
TRBJ2-1 TRBV10-2 CASSESRRGGHSNEQFF
TRBJ2-7 TRBV9 CASSPRGQGPTEQYF
TRBJ1-1 TRBV5-1 CASSPGPPSEAFF
TRBJ2-1 TRBV7-2 CASSFPLMGGRTYNEQFF
TRBJ2-7 TRBV5-8 CASSPLAGGSLLYEQYF
TRBJ2-2 TRBV5-8 CASSPPGGINTGELFF
TRBJ2-6 TRBV19 CASSIPHSLSGANVLTF
TRBJ2-5 TRBV7-6 CASSLTGTVKETQYF
TRBJ2-7 TRBV2 CASSDGTGEQYF
TRBJ1-1 TRBV5-1 CASSPGAQVSWNTEAFF
TRBJ2-7 TRBV30 CAWSVGQGYEQYF
TRBJ1-6 TRBV9 CASSVQGVGSPLHF
TRBJ2-7 TRBV7-2 CASSQSSYEQYF
TRBJ2-3 TRBV5-6 CASSLDGPLTDTQYF
TRBJ1-2 TRBV2 CASSGLGYGYTF
TRBJ1-2 TRBV19 CASSTRDSPYGYTF
TRBJ1-2 TRBV6-4 CASSSQGAGYGYTF
TRBJ1-4 TRBV9 CASSVGGIGTNEKLFF
TRBJ1-3 TRBV3-1/TRBV3-2 CASSQRSGNTIYF
TRBJ1-1 TRBV30 CAWIDRATGAFF
TRBJ2-3 TRBV11-2 CASTLVWGAGDTQYF
TRBJ2-7 TRBV2 CASSDGHLAYEQYF
TRBJ1-2 TRBV5-4 CASSASAQANYGYTF
TRBJ2-1 TRBV3-1/TRBV3-2 CASSQEDKGNSYNEQFF
TRBJ2-3 TRBV11-2 CASSLRWGLAGSTDTQYF
TRBJ1-6 TRBV3-1/TRBV3-2 CASSLRQAASSPLHF
TRBJ2-1 TRBV19 CASSIPGPPPSNEQFF
TRBJ2-3 TRBV2 CASRGTGQNTDTQYF
TRBJ1-5 TRBV2 CASSGQGIPHQPQHF
TRBJ1-5 TRBV19 CASRETESYTNSNQPQHF
TRBJ2-1 TRBV7-3 CASSLTGSSYNEQFF
TRBJ2-1 TRBV5-4 CASSRPGQKYNEQFF
TRBJ1-5 TRBV6-5 CASSPTGDSNQPQHF
TRBJ1-5 TRBV5-3 CARSLWGGRYSNQPQHF
TRBJ1-1 TRBV18 CASSPGGSAEAFF
TRBJ2-1 TRBV6-1 CASSEHNNNEQFF
TRBJ1-6 TRBV6-5 CASSYPGSSPLHF
TRBJ2-3 TRBV28 CASSPGTGGPADTQYF
TRBJ1-1 TRBV5-6 CASSPWWGQAEAFF
TRBJ2-5 TRBV3-1/TRBV3-2 CASSIGTGYQETQYF
TRBJ2-6 TRBV6-5 CASRETIAGANVLTF
TRBJ2-3 TRBV4-1 CASSQSRLGGTDTQYF
TRBJ2-7 TRBV6-5 CASGDSYEQYF
TRBJ2-1 TRBV14 CASSQDLRGYEQFF
TRBJ1-2 TRBV15 CATSRARGNYGYTF
TRBJ1-5 TRBV7-8 CASSSQFSNQPQHF
TRBJ2-3 TRBV6-1 CASSGGMLKGTDTQYF
TRBJ2-7 TRBV2 CASSGLPTYEQYF
TRBJ1-2 TRBV3-1/TRBV3-2 CASSRRDQNYGYTF